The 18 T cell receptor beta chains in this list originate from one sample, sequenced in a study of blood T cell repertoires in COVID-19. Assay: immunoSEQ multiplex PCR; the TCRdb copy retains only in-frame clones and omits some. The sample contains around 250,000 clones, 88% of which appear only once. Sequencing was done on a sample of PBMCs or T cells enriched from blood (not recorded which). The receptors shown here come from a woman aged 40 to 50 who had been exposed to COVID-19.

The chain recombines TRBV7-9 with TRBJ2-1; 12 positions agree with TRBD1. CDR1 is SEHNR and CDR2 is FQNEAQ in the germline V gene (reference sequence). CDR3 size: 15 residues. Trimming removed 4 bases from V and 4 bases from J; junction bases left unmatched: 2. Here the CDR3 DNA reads TGTGCCAGCAGCTCGGGACAGGGGGCGTACAATGAGCAGTTCTTC. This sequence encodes CASSSGQGAYNEQFF.

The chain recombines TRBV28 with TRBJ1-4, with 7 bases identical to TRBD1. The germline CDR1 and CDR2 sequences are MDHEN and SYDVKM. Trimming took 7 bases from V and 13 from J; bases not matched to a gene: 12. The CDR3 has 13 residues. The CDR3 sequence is CASNSIRTGRLFF. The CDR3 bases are TGTGCCAGCAACTCAATTCGGACAGGTAGACTGTTTTTT.

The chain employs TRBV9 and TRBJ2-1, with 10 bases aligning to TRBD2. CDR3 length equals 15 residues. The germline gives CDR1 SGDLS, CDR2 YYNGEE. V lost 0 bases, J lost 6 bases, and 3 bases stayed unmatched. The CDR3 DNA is TGTGCCAGCAGCGTAGATCTAGCGGGAGCCAATGAGCAGTTCTTC. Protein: CASSVDLAGANEQFF. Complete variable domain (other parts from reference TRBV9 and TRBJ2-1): DSGVTQTPKHLITATGQRVTLRCSPRSGDLSVYWYQQSLDQGLQFLIQYYNGEERAKGNILERFSAQQFPDLHSELNLSSLELGDSALYFCASSVDLAGANEQFFGPGTRLTVL.

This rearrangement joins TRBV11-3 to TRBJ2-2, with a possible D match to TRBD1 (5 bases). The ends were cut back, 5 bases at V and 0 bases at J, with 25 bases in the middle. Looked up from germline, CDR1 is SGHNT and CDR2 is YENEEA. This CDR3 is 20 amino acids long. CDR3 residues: CASSTPWIQENIANTGELFF. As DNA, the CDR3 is TGTGCCAGCAGCACACCTTGGATACAGGAAAACATCGCGAACACCGGGGAGCTGTTTTTT.

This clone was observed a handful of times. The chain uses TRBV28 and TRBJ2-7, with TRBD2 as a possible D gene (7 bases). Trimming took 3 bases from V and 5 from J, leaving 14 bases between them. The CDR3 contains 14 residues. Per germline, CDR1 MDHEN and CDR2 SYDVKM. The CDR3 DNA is TGTGCCAGCAGTTTGGGGGGGGCGCAACACGAGCAGTACTTC. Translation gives CASSLGGAQHEQYF.

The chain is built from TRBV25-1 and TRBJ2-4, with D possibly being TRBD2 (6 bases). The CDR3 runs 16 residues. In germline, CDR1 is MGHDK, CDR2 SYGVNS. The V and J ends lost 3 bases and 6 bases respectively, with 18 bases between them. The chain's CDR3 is CASSDAAEGGRNIQYF. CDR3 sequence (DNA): TGTGCCAGCAGTGACGCCGCTGAGGGAGGTCGAAACATTCAGTACTTC.

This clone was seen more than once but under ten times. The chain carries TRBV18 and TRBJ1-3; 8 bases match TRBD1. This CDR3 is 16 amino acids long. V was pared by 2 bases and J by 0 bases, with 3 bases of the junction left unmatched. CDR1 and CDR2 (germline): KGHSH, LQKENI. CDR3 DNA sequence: TGTGCCAGCTCACCAACAGGGGGGAGCTCTGGAAACACCATATATTTT. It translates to CASSPTGGSSGNTIYF.

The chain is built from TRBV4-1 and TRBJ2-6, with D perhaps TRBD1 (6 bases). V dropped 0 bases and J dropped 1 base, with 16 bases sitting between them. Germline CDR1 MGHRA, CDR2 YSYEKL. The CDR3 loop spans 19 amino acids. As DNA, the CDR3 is TGCGCCAGCAGCCAAGATCAAACAGGGATCAGGTCTGGGGCCAACGTCCTGACTTTC. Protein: CASSQDQTGIRSGANVLTF.

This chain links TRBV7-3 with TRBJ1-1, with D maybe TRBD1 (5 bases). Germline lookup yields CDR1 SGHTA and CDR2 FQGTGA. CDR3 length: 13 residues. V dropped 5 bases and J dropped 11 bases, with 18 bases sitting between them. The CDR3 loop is CASSTQGGDSAFF. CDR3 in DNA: TGTGCCAGCAGCACACAAGGAGGGGATTCGGCTTTCTTT.

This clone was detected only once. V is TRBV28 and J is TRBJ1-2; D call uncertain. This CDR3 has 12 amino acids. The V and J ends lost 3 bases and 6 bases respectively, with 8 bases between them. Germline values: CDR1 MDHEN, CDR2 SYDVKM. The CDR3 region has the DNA TGTGCCAGCAGTTTTACACGGGATGGCTACACCTTC. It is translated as CASSFTRDGYTF.

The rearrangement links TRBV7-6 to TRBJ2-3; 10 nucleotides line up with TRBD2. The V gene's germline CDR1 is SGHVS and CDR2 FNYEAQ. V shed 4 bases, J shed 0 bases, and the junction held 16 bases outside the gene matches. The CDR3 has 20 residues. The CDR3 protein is CASSSVTPQLAGFSTDTQYF. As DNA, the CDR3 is TGTGCCAGCAGCTCGGTCACCCCGCAACTAGCGGGGTTTAGCACAGATACGCAGTATTTT.

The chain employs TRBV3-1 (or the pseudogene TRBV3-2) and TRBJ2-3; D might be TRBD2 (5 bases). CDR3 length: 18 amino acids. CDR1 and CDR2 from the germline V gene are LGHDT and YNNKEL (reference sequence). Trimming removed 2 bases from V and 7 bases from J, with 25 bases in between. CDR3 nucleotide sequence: TGTGCCAGCAGCCAAAATAAAGGACTGCAGGTTTTAAGATATACGCAGTATTTT. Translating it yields CASSQNKGLQVLRYTQYF.

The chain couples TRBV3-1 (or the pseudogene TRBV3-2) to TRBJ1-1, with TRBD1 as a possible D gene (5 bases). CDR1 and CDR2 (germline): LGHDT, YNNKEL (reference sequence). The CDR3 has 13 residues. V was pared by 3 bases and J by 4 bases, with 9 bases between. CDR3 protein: CASSHREGTEAFF. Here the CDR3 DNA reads TGTGCCAGCAGCCACAGGGAGGGCACTGAAGCTTTCTTT.

CDR3: CASSPSRGGPFEAFF. The CDR3 DNA is TGTGCCAGCTCCCCCTCGCGCGGGGGGCCCTTTGAAGCTTTCTTT. V and J are TRBV18 and TRBJ1-1, with D perhaps matching TRBD1 (6 bases). The germline CDR1 and CDR2 sequences are KGHSH and LQKENI. The CDR3 covers 15 residues. The V and J ends lost 6 bases and 7 bases respectively, with 21 bases between them.

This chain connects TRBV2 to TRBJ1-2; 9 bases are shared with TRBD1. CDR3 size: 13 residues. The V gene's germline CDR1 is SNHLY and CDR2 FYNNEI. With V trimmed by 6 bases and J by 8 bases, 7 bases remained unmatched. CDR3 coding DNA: TGTGCCAGCAGCTGGGGACAGGGACGCGGCTACACCTTC. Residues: CASSWGQGRGYTF. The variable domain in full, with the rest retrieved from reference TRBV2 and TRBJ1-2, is EPEVTQTPSHQVTQMGQEVILRCVPISNHLYFYWYRQILGQKVEFLVSFYNNEISEKSEIFDDQFSVERPDGSNFTLKIRSTKLEDSAMYFCASSWGQGRGYTFGSGTRLTVV.

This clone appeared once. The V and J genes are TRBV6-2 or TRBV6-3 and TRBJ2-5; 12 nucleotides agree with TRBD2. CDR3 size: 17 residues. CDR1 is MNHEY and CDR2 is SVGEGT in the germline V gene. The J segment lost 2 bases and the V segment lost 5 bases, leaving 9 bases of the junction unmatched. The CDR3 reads CASSPGRTSGIQETQYF. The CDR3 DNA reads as TGTGCCAGCAGTCCCGGTCGGACTAGCGGGATTCAAGAGACCCAGTACTTC.

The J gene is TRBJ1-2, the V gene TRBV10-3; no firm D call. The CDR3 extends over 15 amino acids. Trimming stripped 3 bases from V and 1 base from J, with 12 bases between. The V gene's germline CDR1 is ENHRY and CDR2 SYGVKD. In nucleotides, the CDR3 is TGTGCCATCAGTGACCCTAGCGCCAGTAACTATGGCTACACCTTC. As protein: CAISDPSASNYGYTF.

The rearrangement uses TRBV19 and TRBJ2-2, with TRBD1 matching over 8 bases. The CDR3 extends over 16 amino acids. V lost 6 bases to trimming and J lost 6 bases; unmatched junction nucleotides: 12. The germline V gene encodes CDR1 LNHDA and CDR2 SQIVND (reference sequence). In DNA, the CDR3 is TGTGCCAGTAGCAAATCGGGACAGGTGATTCCCGGGGAGCTGTTTTTT. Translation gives CASSKSGQVIPGELFF.